This T cell receptor (beta chain) was identified during a study of blood T cell repertoires in COVID-19. Turning to the study itself: T cells, B-cell-depleted T cells, or PBMCs provided the cDNA or gDNA that served as material.

This clone was observed a handful of times. Germline CDR1 is MDHEN and CDR2 is SYDVKM. The ends lost 7 bases at V and 3 bases at J; junction bases unmatched: 8. The CDR3 extends over 15 amino acids. In the authors' methods: From reference gene primer amplification, estimates of nucleated cell counts were derived. Clones were read by immunoSEQ multiplex PCR, and TCRdb kept only the in-frame ones, dropping some. V, J and clone size are those of that table, while D and trimming were read from the DNA. The sample contains 85,000 to 100,000 clones, about four fifths of which appear only once. The material sequenced was peripheral blood. This TCR came from a human donor in a cohort sampled during active COVID-19. This chain uses TRBV28 with TRBJ1-4; 7 bases fit TRBD1. The CDR3 DNA reads TGTGCCAGCACCCAACAGGGGATTTCTAATGAAAAACTGTTTTTT. This sequence encodes CASTQQGISNEKLFF.